Listed here are 29 T cell receptor beta chains from one sample, sequenced in a study of beta chain features in type 1 diabetes. These receptors have no identified antigens. General study points: Shortening of TCRB CDR3s, moderate but significant, appeared in all four CD4+ subsets of Type 1 diabetes patients.

Expressed TCRB transcripts were sequenced because the entire RNA isolate underwent reverse transcription. Profiling relied on immunoSEQ multiplex PCR, and the TCRdb table lists in-frame clones only, not all of them. The sample has 600,000 to 700,000 clones; over 10% are singletons. Source material: naive CD4+ T cells from blood. These receptors all stem from a man aged 18 to 29 with type 1 diabetes.

This clone was seen only a few times. The chain recombines TRBV7-6 with TRBJ1-3; D not resolved. Trimming left V 3 bases short and J 0 bases short, with 15 bases between. The germline gives CDR1 SGHVS, CDR2 FNYEAQ. The CDR3 extends over 17 amino acids. CDR3 bases: TGTGCCAGCAGCTTGACAACGCCAACTCTCTCTGGAAACACCATATATTTT. It encodes CASSLTTPTLSGNTIYF.

The chain recombines TRBV23-1 with TRBJ1-1, with D hard to call. TRBV23-1 is an ORF; its function is uncertain. CDR3 length equals 16 residues. V was pared by 3 bases and J by 0 bases, with 14 bases between. In nucleotides, the CDR3 is TGCGCCAGCAGTCAGTCGAGCGGGTGCTTGAACACTGAAGCTTTCTTT. This codes for CASSQSSGCLNTEAFF.

This clone was observed a handful of times. The rearrangement links TRBV29-1 to TRBJ1-2, with TRBD1 matching 7 bases. V lost 6 bases, J lost 5 bases, and 6 bases stayed unmatched. Germline V CDR1 and CDR2: SQVTM, ANQGSEA. The CDR3 sequence is 12 residues long. CDR3 nucleotides: TGCAGCGTGGCCGGGACAGATTATGGCTACACCTTC. Translation gives CSVAGTDYGYTF.

The rearrangement joins TRBV5-1 to TRBJ2-2; unclear D gene. Germline-derived CDR1 and CDR2 are SGHRS and YFSETQ. The CDR3 runs to 12 residues. V lost 1 base, J lost 5 bases, and 3 bases lay in between. The CDR3 bases are TGCGCCAGCAGCTTGTTAACCGGGGAGCTGTTTTTT. The encoded protein is CASSLLTGELFF.

V and J are TRBV9 and TRBJ1-2; D gene ambiguous. This CDR3 region has 16 residues. Trimming stripped 0 bases from V and 1 base from J, with 13 bases between. Germline V CDR1 and CDR2: SGDLS, YYNGEE. The CDR3 nucleotides are TGTGCCAGCAGCGTAGATACACGCCGGGGTAACTATGGCTACACCTTC. It encodes CASSVDTRRGNYGYTF.

The chain has TRBV9 and TRBJ2-5; 12 positions match TRBD1. V gave up 2 bases and J gave up 0 bases; unmatched junction bases: 14. The CDR3 is 20 amino acids. The germline V gene has CDR1 SGDLS and CDR2 YYNGEE. The CDR3 here is CASSVQTGTGGGGDQETQYF. CDR3 sequence (DNA): TGTGCCAGCAGCGTCCAAACTGGGACAGGGGGCGGTGGAGACCAAGAGACCCAGTACTTC.

Concerning this clone: This sample also contains other DNA sequences that code for the same CDR3. The chain has TRBV6-6 and TRBJ1-2; a weak D match, TRBD1 (5 bases). Germline V gene data show CDR1 as MNHNY and CDR2 as SVGAGI (reference sequence). This CDR3 is 12 amino acids long. V was clipped by 0 bases and J by 6 bases, with 5 bases between them. The CDR3 sequence: CASSYSGDGYTF. CDR3 coding DNA: TGTGCCAGCAGTTACTCGGGGGATGGCTACACCTTC.

This clone appeared a few times. The V call is TRBV11-3, the J call TRBJ2-1; D might be TRBD1 (6 bases). V was shortened by 4 bases and J by 8 bases, with 15 bases between the two germline ends. Germline CDR1 SGHNT, CDR2 YENEEA. The CDR3 is 14 amino acids. The CDR3 reads CASSSIDRSDEQFF. The CDR3 DNA reads TGTGCCAGCAGCTCGATCGACAGGTCGGATGAGCAGTTCTTC.

The rearrangement uses TRBV5-6 and TRBJ1-2; TRBD1 agrees at 7 bases. V trimming: 2 bases; J trimming: 6 bases; junction bases outside the gene matches: 7. From germline, CDR1 is SGHDT and CDR2 YYEEEE. This CDR3 region has 14 residues. CDR3 in amino acids: CASSFTGAAHGYTF. DNA for the CDR3: TGTGCCAGCAGCTTCACAGGGGCGGCCCATGGCTACACCTTC.

This clone occurred a few times. The chain is built from TRBV10-3 and TRBJ1-1; no reliable D call. The CDR3 length is 14 residues. Looked up from germline, CDR1 is ENHRY and CDR2 is SYGVKD. Trimming took 8 bases from V and 1 from J, leaving 14 bases between them. The CDR3 region has the DNA TGTGCCATCTCGGGAGAAAAATGGAACACTGAAGCTTTCTTT. Its protein product is CAISGEKWNTEAFF.

The rearrangement uses TRBV7-9 and TRBJ1-2; the D gene is possibly TRBD1 (5 bases). Germline CDR1 is SEHNR and CDR2 is FQNEAQ (reference sequence). The CDR3 is made up of 14 amino acids. Trimming pared 5 bases from V and 0 bases from J, leaving 10 bases between. The CDR3 spells CASSRDSSNYGYTF. The CDR3 DNA reads as TGTGCCAGCAGCCGAGACAGTTCTAACTATGGCTACACCTTC. Full variable domain (outside the CDR3, taken from reference TRBV7-9 and TRBJ1-2): DTGVSQNPRHKITKRGQNVTFRCDPISEHNRLYWYRQTLGQGPEFLTYFQNEAQLEKSRLLSDRFSAERPKGSFSTLEIQRTEQGDSAMYLCASSRDSSNYGYTFGSGTRLTVV.

The V call is TRBV11-3, the J call TRBJ2-5; D unclear. Germline assignment: CDR1 SGHNT and CDR2 YENEEA. V lost 3 bases and J lost 5, with 13 bases in between. CDR3 size: 14 residues. The CDR3 reads CASSFEEVVETQYF. For the CDR3, the DNA is TGTGCCAGCAGCTTTGAGGAAGTGGTGGAGACCCAGTACTTC.

J is TRBJ2-5 and V is TRBV5-4, with 7 bases matching TRBD1. V was pared by 4 bases and J by 5 bases, with 8 bases of the junction left unmatched. The CDR3 has 14 residues. Germline V gene lookup returns CDR1 SGHNT and CDR2 YYREEE (reference sequence). DNA of the CDR3: TGTGCCAGCAGCCTCATAACAGGGGAGGAGACCCAGTACTTC. Protein: CASSLITGEETQYF.

This clone was counted between two and nine times. The chain links TRBV27 to TRBJ2-5; the D gene is possibly TRBD1 (6 bases). V lost 5 bases and J 5 bases, leaving 15 bases between the germline ends. The CDR3 totals 14 residues. CDR1 and CDR2 (germline): MNHEY, SMNVEV (reference sequence). The CDR3 here is CASSPKTGLETQYF. The CDR3 DNA follows: TGTGCCAGCAGTCCCAAGACAGGTTTGGAGACCCAGTACTTC.

The V call is TRBV30, the J call TRBJ1-3; TRBD1 agrees at 7 bases. The germline V gene encodes CDR1 GTSNPN and CDR2 SVGIG (reference sequence). V gave up 3 bases and J gave up 0 bases; unmatched junction bases: 5. The CDR3 runs to 15 residues. The DNA for the CDR3 is TGTGCCTGGAGGAGACAGGGCAGCTCTGGAAACACCATATATTTT. Translating gives CAWRRQGSSGNTIYF.

J is TRBJ2-1 and V is TRBV7-2; D possibly matches TRBD1 or TRBD2 (6 bases each). The CDR3 extends over 15 amino acids. In germline, CDR1 is SGHTA, CDR2 FQGNSA. V was trimmed by 2 bases and J by 7 bases, leaving 15 bases between them. The CDR3 spells CASSLTRGPGNEQFF. The CDR3, as DNA: TGTGCCAGCAGCTTAACCCGGGGGCCTGGGAATGAGCAGTTCTTC.

The rearrangement links TRBV18 to TRBJ2-2; D not resolved. V lost 1 base and J 7 bases, leaving 13 bases between the germline ends. CDR1 and CDR2 (germline): KGHSH, LQKENI. The CDR3 runs to 15 residues. The CDR3 DNA is TGTGCCAGCTCACCACTCGACGGGCATAGCGGGGAGCTGTTTTTT. Its protein product is CASSPLDGHSGELFF. Looking up the rest from reference TRBV18 and TRBJ2-2 gives the full variable domain: NAGVMQNPRHLVRRRGQEARLRCSPMKGHSHVYWYRQLPEEGLKFMVYLQKENIIDESGMPKERFSAEFPKEGPSILRIQQVVRGDSAAYFCASSPLDGHSGELFFGEGSRLTVL.

The chain employs TRBV28 and TRBJ1-1; 8 bases match TRBD1. V lost 7 bases, J lost 5 bases, and 6 bases stayed unmatched. CDR3 size: 13 residues. Germline V CDR1 and CDR2: MDHEN, SYDVKM. The CDR3 coding sequence is TGTGCCAGCACCCCGGGACAGGTTACTGAAGCTTTCTTT. This codes for CASTPGQVTEAFF.

This clone was observed a handful of times. The V call is TRBV30, the J call TRBJ1-1; 8 positions match TRBD1. V lost 5 bases, J lost 8 bases, and 4 bases stayed unmatched. The CDR3 loop spans 11 amino acids. CDR1 and CDR2 from the germline V gene are GTSNPN and SVGIG (reference sequence). CDR3 sequence: CAWGRTGEAFF. CDR3 bases: TGTGCCTGGGGCCGGACAGGGGAAGCTTTCTTT.

This clone appeared a few times. V and J are TRBV6-5 and TRBJ2-3; 10 nucleotides line up with TRBD1. Germline V CDR1 and CDR2: MNHEY, SVGAGI. The CDR3 has 15 residues. J was trimmed by 2 bases and V by 8 bases; bases with no gene match: 7. CDR3 nucleotides: TGTGCCAGCTCCCGTGGGACAGGGGTCACAGATACGCAGTATTTT. This codes for CASSRGTGVTDTQYF.

This clone was recorded a few times. The V gene is TRBV4-1, the J gene TRBJ1-4; TRBD1 matches at 7 bases. CDR1 is MGHRA and CDR2 is YSYEKL in the germline V gene. V trimming: 2 bases; J trimming: 7 bases; junction bases outside the gene matches: 7. The CDR3 is 15 residues long. The CDR3 region has the DNA TGCGCCAGCAGCCAACGAGGGGGCGGGAGTGAAAAACTGTTTTTT. As protein: CASSQRGGGSEKLFF.

J is TRBJ1-4 and V is TRBV9; D is possibly TRBD1 (5 bases). Looked up from germline, CDR1 is SGDLS and CDR2 is YYNGEE. With 3 bases removed from V and 8 bases from J, the gap between germline ends came to 20 bases. This CDR3 is 16 amino acids long. CDR3 protein: CASSEGFGAGLEKLFF. CDR3 nucleotides: TGTGCCAGCAGCGAAGGGTTTGGGGCGGGGTTGGAAAAACTGTTTTTT.

V is TRBV6-5 and J is TRBJ1-1; the D is unclear. The germline gives CDR1 MNHEY, CDR2 SVGAGI. The CDR3 consists of 13 residues. V shed 6 bases and J shed 6 bases, with 14 bases lying between them. CDR3 protein: CASSSTVRAEAFF. CDR3 DNA: TGTGCCAGCAGCTCGACGGTGCGGGCTGAAGCTTTCTTT.

The sample holds a few counts of this clone. The V gene is TRBV7-4, the J gene TRBJ1-1; D unclear. Looked up from germline, CDR1 is SGHVT and CDR2 is SQSDAQ. The V end was cut by 5 bases, the J end by 6 bases, with 7 bases between. The CDR3 sequence is 11 residues long. Written as DNA, the CDR3 is TGTGCCAGCAGCCCCCCCGCTGAAGCTTTCTTT. This encodes CASSPPAEAFF.

J is TRBJ2-7 and V is TRBV5-1; D unclear. Germline lookup yields CDR1 SGHRS and CDR2 YFSETQ. This CDR3 contains 11 residues. Trimming removed 3 bases at V and 6 bases at J, with 7 bases between. DNA of the CDR3: TGCGCCAGCAGCTCCCCAGGCGAGCAGTACTTC. This gives the protein CASSSPGEQYF. The entire variable domain, with the rest obtained from reference TRBV5-1 and TRBJ2-7, is as follows: KAGVTQTPRYLIKTRGQQVTLSCSPISGHRSVSWYQQTPGQGLQFLFEYFSETQRNKGNFPGRFSGRQFSNSRSEMNVSTLELGDSALYLCASSSPGEQYFGPGTRLTVT.

This clone was counted between two and nine times. This chain uses TRBV7-2 with TRBJ2-6; D gene uncertain. The CDR3 is 16 residues long. Per germline, CDR1 SGHTA and CDR2 FQGNSA. The ends were cut back, 3 bases at V and 4 bases at J, with 13 bases in the middle. The CDR3 DNA sequence: TGTGCCAGCAGCTTTGGGGTTCCACAGGGGGCCAACGTCCTGACTTTC. This codes for CASSFGVPQGANVLTF.

This chain links TRBV4-2 with TRBJ2-7; 7 bases fit TRBD2. The CDR3 is made up of 15 amino acids. Trimming at V came to 1 base and at J to 4 bases, leaving 7 bases not matched to a gene. Per the germline V gene, CDR1 is LGHNA and CDR2 is YNFKEQ. The DNA for the CDR3 is TGTGCCAGCAGCCAAGGTCCAGCGGGGCAGTACGAGCAGTACTTC. Residues: CASSQGPAGQYEQYF.

The CDR3 DNA sequence: TGTGCCAGCAGAATAGAGGTGGACGGGGAGCTGTTTTTT. This encodes CASRIEVDGELFF. This chain connects TRBV6-5 to TRBJ2-2, with unresolved D. V shed 6 bases and J shed 7 bases, with 12 bases lying between them. Germline V gene data show CDR1 as MNHEY and CDR2 as SVGAGI. The CDR3 covers 13 residues.

The chain recombines TRBV7-2 with TRBJ1-3; weak D call: TRBD1 (6 bases). This CDR3 comprises 17 residues. Trimming pared 5 bases from V and 0 bases from J, leaving 17 bases between. Looked up from germline, CDR1 is SGHTA and CDR2 is FQGNSA. CDR3: CASSPPTGFYSGNTIYF. The CDR3, as DNA: TGTGCCAGCAGCCCCCCGACAGGCTTTTACTCTGGAAACACCATATATTTT.